This T cell receptor beta chain appears in the sequencing data of a study of CD8 T cells in ankylosing spondylitis. Study-level points and caveats: A motif in TCR beta, a set of under 10 highly homologous variants, appeared characteristic of ankylosing spondylitis blood.

This clonotype was seen only a few times. Its antigen is not known. Using its own MiXCR run on the 5' RACE reads, TCRdb lists one record per CDR3 protein. The table lists roughly 700,000 distinct CDR3 sequences, around 17% of them singletons. The V gene's germline CDR1 is MDHEN and CDR2 SYDVKM. V was trimmed by 8 bases and J by 2 bases, leaving 12 bases between them. There are 14 residues in the CDR3. The chain has TRBV28 and TRBJ1-4; TRBD1 might be the D (5 bases). Sequenced sample: blood, either unsorted or a sorted T cell fraction (not recorded which). The clonotype comes from a male donor with ankylosing spondylitis. In nucleotides, the CDR3 is TGTGCCAGCCGAGAGGGGCCGACTAATGAAAAACTGTTTTTT. Translated, it gives CASREGPTNEKLFF. Full variable domain (rest looked up from reference TRBV28 and TRBJ1-4): DVKVTQSSRYLVKRTGEKVFLECVQDMDHENMFWYRQDPGLGLRLIYFSYDVKMKEKGDIPEGYSVSREKKERFSLILESASTNQTSMYLCASREGPTNEKLFFGSGTQLSVL.